These 6 T cell receptor beta chains were all obtained from the same sample, sequenced in a study of identical twins. One entry per CDR3 protein results from TCRdb running MiXCR on the 5' RACE reads. The table records about 490,000 distinct CDR3 sequences, about 15% of them present only once. This sample also belongs to another study, concerning yellow fever vaccine responses in identical twins.

Sequenced input: CD4+ T cells sorted from blood. The receptors come from a woman in her late teens or twenties in good health.

This chain joins TRBV20-1 and TRBJ2-1, with TRBD1 identical over 9 bases. CDR1 and CDR2 from the germline V gene are DFQATT and SNEGSKA (reference sequence). The CDR3 is made up of 15 amino acids. The V gene end was trimmed by 4 bases and the J gene end by 3 bases; junction bases not matched to a gene: 7. The CDR3 DNA follows: TGCAGTGCTAACACACAGGGGGCTCTCTACAATGAGCAGTTCTTC. Protein: CSANTQGALYNEQFF.

The rearrangement uses TRBV19 and TRBJ1-6, with D possibly matching TRBD1 (5 bases). CDR3 size: 15 residues. Germline V gives CDR1 LNHDA, CDR2 SQIVND (reference sequence). Trimming pared 1 base from V and 9 bases from J, leaving 13 bases between. The CDR3 region is CASSIVPPGRSPLHF. The CDR3 bases are TGTGCCAGTAGTATAGTTCCTCCGGGGCGTTCACCCCTCCACTTT. The full variable domain, completed using reference TRBV19 and TRBJ1-6, is DGGITQSPKYLFRKEGQNVTLSCEQNLNHDAMYWYRQDPGQGLRLIYYSQIVNDFQKGDIAEGYSVSREKKESFPLTVTSAQKNPTAFYLCASSIVPPGRSPLHFGNGTRLTVT.

This chain uses TRBV7-8 with TRBJ2-3; D is perhaps TRBD2 (6 bases). The CDR3 consists of 17 residues. Trimming left V 1 base short and J 2 bases short, with 16 bases between. The germline V gene encodes CDR1 SGHVS and CDR2 FQNEAQ. In DNA, the CDR3 is TGTGCCAGCAGCTTAGATTTAGCGGAGCCCCACACAGATACGCAGTATTTT. Translation: CASSLDLAEPHTDTQYF.

This clonotype came up a few times. This chain joins TRBV6-5 and TRBJ2-7; a possible D gene is TRBD1 (5 bases). CDR1 and CDR2 from the germline V gene are MNHEY and SVGAGI. This CDR3 spans 14 amino acids. V shed 2 bases and J shed 3 bases, with 11 bases lying between them. DNA for the CDR3: TGTGCCAGCAGTTACAATCGACAGTTCTACGAGCAGTACTTC. This codes for CASSYNRQFYEQYF.

The chain carries TRBV29-1 and TRBJ2-1; 7 nucleotides line up with TRBD2. The germline V gene encodes CDR1 SQVTM and CDR2 ANQGSEA. The CDR3 extends over 11 amino acids. The CDR3 loop reads CTGGSGNEQFF. DNA of the CDR3: TGCACCGGGGGTAGCGGGAATGAGCAGTTCTTC.

This rearrangement joins TRBV5-1 to TRBJ2-5, with no clear D. CDR1 is SGHRS and CDR2 is YFSETQ in the germline V gene. Between the trimmed V and J ends, which lost 0 bases and 1 base, there was a span of 13 bases. The CDR3 covers 16 residues. This CDR3 is CASSLAWYSGQETQYF. CDR3 sequence (DNA): TGCGCCAGCAGCTTGGCTTGGTATTCCGGCCAAGAGACCCAGTACTTC.